In its sample, the clone carrying this TCR beta chain was seen a few times. Treatment meaning: preoperative locoregional IRX-2 cytokine immunotherapy. Patients received preoperative, locoregional IRX-2 cytokine immunotherapy in a phase Ib study. This specimen belongs to a study of preoperative IRX-2 immunotherapy in early breast cancer. This table comes from immunoSEQ multiplex PCR, and its TCRdb copy is limited to in-frame clones, with some not included. The data hold about 38,000 clones, with about four fifths observed a single time. This material consisted of lymph node tissue, taken after IRX-2 immunotherapy. The sequence was obtained from a human donor with breast cancer.

CDR3 DNA sequence: TGTGCCAGCAGCGTACAGGAAGTCGGCAAAAACATTCAGTACTTC. It is translated as CASSVQEVGKNIQYF. The chain recombines TRBV11-3 with TRBJ2-4; TRBD1 might be the D (5 bases). The germline CDR1 and CDR2 sequences are SGHNT and YENEEA. V shed 5 bases and J shed 3 bases, with 14 bases lying between them. CDR3 length: 15 residues.